These 21 T cell receptor beta chains came from one sample sequenced in a study of chemoradiotherapy in HPV16-positive cancers. Here immunoSEQ multiplex PCR was the method, and the copy in TCRdb shows in-frame clones only, minus some. The sample lists tens of thousands of clones, around four fifths occurring once. Here the sequenced sample was blood, taken from a patient who underwent chemoradiotherapy. The receptors were gathered from a human donor with HPV-associated anogenital cancer.

The chain has TRBV27 and TRBJ2-3; the D gene could be TRBD1 or TRBD2 (5 bases each). The CDR3 spans 17 residues. Germline CDR1 reads MNHEY; CDR2 reads SMNVEV (reference sequence). V was cut by 5 bases and J by 3 bases, with 21 bases left in between. For the CDR3, the DNA is TGTGCCAGCAGTCCCCAGAAGACAAGTGAGGGGACAGATACGCAGTATTTT. Translating it yields CASSPQKTSEGTDTQYF.

A few counts support this clone. The genes are TRBV5-4 and TRBJ1-5; weak D call: TRBD1 (5 bases). CDR1 SGHNT and CDR2 YYREEE come from the germline V gene (reference sequence). CDR3 length equals 14 residues. The V and J ends lost 0 bases and 6 bases respectively, with 10 bases between them. DNA for the CDR3: TGTGCCAGCAGCTTGGATGGGGCAGCTCAGCCCCAGCATTTT. This codes for CASSLDGAAQPQHF.

The chain is built from TRBV12-5 and TRBJ1-6; 8 bases align to TRBD1. The CDR3 is 15 amino acids. The junction had 2 bases not matched to a gene; V was cut back by 0 bases and J by 7 bases. CDR1 and CDR2 (germline): LGHNT, FRNRAP. The CDR3 DNA is TGTGCTAGTGGTTTGGTTACAGGGGGAAATTCACCCCTCCACTTT. Protein product: CASGLVTGGNSPLHF.

The rearrangement uses TRBV5-8 and TRBJ1-2; 8 nucleotides agree with TRBD1. With V trimmed by 3 bases and J by 8 bases, 9 bases remained unmatched. The germline V gene has CDR1 SGHTS and CDR2 YDEGEE. The CDR3 sequence is 14 residues long. The CDR3 sequence is CASSYRTGSRGYTF. The CDR3 region has the DNA TGTGCCAGCAGCTATAGGACAGGGTCGCGGGGCTACACCTTC.

J is TRBJ1-6 and V is TRBV25-1; D unresolved. CDR1 is MGHDK, CDR2 SYGVNS, per germline. V lost 1 base to trimming and J lost 10 bases, with 17 bases between them. This CDR3 is built from 16 residues. The CDR3 DNA reads as TGTGCCAGCAGTGAATTCAGGCTCGGCGGGAGGTCACCCCTCCACTTT. This sequence encodes CASSEFRLGGRSPLHF.

J is TRBJ1-1 and V is TRBV6-5; possible D gene TRBD1, 6 bases. The CDR3 contains 13 residues. V was trimmed by 5 bases and J by 5 bases, leaving 12 bases between them. Germline CDR1 is MNHEY and CDR2 is SVGAGI. The CDR3, as DNA: TGTGCCAGCAGTCTTGGGGGGCTGACTGAAGCTTTCTTT. Its translation is CASSLGGLTEAFF.

The rearrangement joins TRBV29-1 to TRBJ1-1; D is unresolved. The germline gives CDR1 SQVTM, CDR2 ANQGSEA. The V and J ends lost 2 bases and 1 base respectively, with 8 bases between them. This CDR3 contains 13 residues. CDR3 coding DNA: TGCAGCGTTGAACTCCACCCGAACACTGAAGCTTTCTTT. It is translated as CSVELHPNTEAFF.

The CDR3 spells CASSIRVSGTDTQYF. The CDR3 DNA is TGTGCCAGCAGCATCAGGGTCTCGGGCACAGATACGCAGTATTTT. This chain links TRBV5-6 with TRBJ2-3; D might be TRBD1 (5 bases). The ends were cut back, 4 bases at V and 1 base at J, with 13 bases in the middle. The CDR3 consists of 15 residues. Germline V gene data show CDR1 as SGHDT and CDR2 as YYEEEE.

This chain uses TRBV6-6 with TRBJ1-6; D is possibly TRBD1 (5 bases). Trimming shortened V by 5 bases and J by 7 bases, and 15 bases separated the two germline ends. The CDR3 contains 15 residues. In germline, CDR1 is MNHNY, CDR2 SVGAGI (reference sequence). The CDR3 reads CASSGSGTENSPLHF. CDR3 sequence (DNA): TGTGCCAGCAGTGGCTCCGGGACTGAGAATTCACCCCTCCACTTT.

J is TRBJ1-2 and V is TRBV29-1; 7 positions match TRBD1. Germline lookup yields CDR1 SQVTM and CDR2 ANQGSEA. The CDR3 runs 14 residues. J was trimmed by 0 bases and V by 6 bases; bases with no gene match: 7. The CDR3 protein is CSVPGTEANYGYTF. The DNA for the CDR3 is TGCAGCGTGCCCGGGACAGAAGCTAACTATGGCTACACCTTC.

V and J are TRBV7-9 and TRBJ2-3; 8 bases are shared with TRBD1. The CDR3 is 15 residues long. Looked up from germline, CDR1 is SEHNR and CDR2 is FQNEAQ (reference sequence). V dropped 5 bases and J dropped 3; count of bases not matched to a gene: 7. The CDR3 DNA sequence: TGTGCCAGCAGCCCGGGACAGGTGATGACAGATACGCAGTATTTT. It is translated as CASSPGQVMTDTQYF.

The V gene is TRBV15, the J gene TRBJ1-5, with 10 bases matching TRBD1. The germline CDR1 and CDR2 sequences are LNHNV and YYDKDF (reference sequence). The CDR3 sequence is 15 residues long. The V segment lost 5 bases and the J segment 5 bases; nucleotides outside the gene matches: 6. In nucleotides, the CDR3 is TGTGCCACCAGCTCCCACGGGACAGGGGATCAGCCCCAGCATTTT. Translated, it gives CATSSHGTGDQPQHF.

In its sample, this clone was seen once. The V call is TRBV10-3, the J call TRBJ2-7, with D perhaps being TRBD1 or TRBD2 (6 bases each). Germline V gene sequence: CDR1 ENHRY, CDR2 SYGVKD. There are 14 residues in the CDR3. Trimming cost V 7 bases and J 4 bases, with 17 bases left between them. Here the CDR3 reads CAINGGTLAYEQYF. For the CDR3, the DNA is TGTGCCATCAACGGCGGGACACTGGCGTACGAGCAGTACTTC.

This clone showed up just a few times. The J gene is TRBJ1-1, the V gene TRBV7-8; D not resolved. Trimming pared 5 bases from V and 4 bases from J, leaving 14 bases between. The CDR3 loop spans 14 amino acids. Germline assignment: CDR1 SGHVS and CDR2 FQNEAQ. The CDR3 DNA reads TGTGCCAGCAGCCCACTGTCGTCAAGCACTGAAGCTTTCTTT. Residues: CASSPLSSSTEAFF.

The genes are TRBV2 and TRBJ2-5; no clear D. The CDR3 spans 11 residues. Trimming took 2 bases from V and 5 from J, leaving 3 bases between them. Germline V CDR1 and CDR2: SNHLY, FYNNEI. The CDR3 nucleotides read TGTGCCAGCAGTGAATGGGAGACCCAGTACTTC. Translation: CASSEWETQYF.

This clone was recorded a few times. V gene TRBV11-3 combines with J gene TRBJ2-1; D possibly corresponds to TRBD2 (5 bases). CDR3 length: 13 amino acids. Germline CDR1 and CDR2: SGHNT and YENEEA. V dropped 6 bases and J dropped 5 bases, with 11 bases sitting between them. The CDR3 region is CASSQALDNEQFF. In DNA form, the CDR3 reads TGTGCCAGCAGTCAGGCACTAGACAATGAGCAGTTCTTC.

The rearrangement links TRBV2 to TRBJ1-4, with D tentatively TRBD1 (5 bases). The germline CDR1 and CDR2 sequences are SNHLY and FYNNEI. This CDR3 spans 13 amino acids. V was clipped by 8 bases and J by 5 bases, with 12 bases between them. This CDR3 reads CASQDRWNEKLFF. DNA for the CDR3: TGTGCCAGCCAAGACAGATGGAATGAAAAACTGTTTTTT.

The V call is TRBV7-2, the J call TRBJ2-5; 8 nucleotides line up with TRBD2. Germline V lookup: CDR1 SGHTA, CDR2 FQGNSA. V lost 1 base, J lost 4 bases, and 2 bases stayed unmatched. The CDR3 consists of 14 residues. The CDR3 protein is CASSLVGGVETQYF. The CDR3 DNA sequence: TGTGCCAGCAGCTTAGTCGGGGGGGTAGAGACCCAGTACTTC. The full variable domain, in which reference TRBV7-2 and TRBJ2-5 provide the parts outside the CDR3, is GAGVSQSPSNKVTEKGKDVELRCDPISGHTALYWYRQSLGQGLEFLIYFQGNSAPDKSGLPSDRFSAERTGGSVSTLTIQRTQQEDSAVYLCASSLVGGVETQYFGPGTRLLVL.

The V gene is TRBV19, the J gene TRBJ1-5, with D unresolved. Between the trimmed V and J ends, which lost 3 bases and 3 bases, there was a span of 6 bases. This CDR3 region has 13 residues. CDR1 is LNHDA, CDR2 SQIVND, per germline (reference sequence). CDR3 region: CASSIQVNQPQHF. CDR3 bases: TGTGCCAGTAGTATCCAGGTCAATCAGCCCCAGCATTTT.

The chain links TRBV7-9 to TRBJ1-6, with D perhaps TRBD1 (6 bases). The CDR3 has 15 residues. The germline V gene has CDR1 SEHNR and CDR2 FQNEAQ (reference sequence). V was pared by 5 bases and J by 5 bases, with 13 bases between. The CDR3 DNA is TGTGCCAGCAGCCCCATGTGGACAGATAATTCACCCCTCCACTTT. Translated, it gives CASSPMWTDNSPLHF.

This chain connects TRBV28 to TRBJ1-2; D ambiguous. The germline gives CDR1 MDHEN, CDR2 SYDVKM. Trimming took off 3 bases at V and 2 bases at J, with 4 bases between the two ends. This CDR3 has 12 amino acids. The CDR3 bases are TGTGCCAGCAGTTTCCCAAACTATGGCTACACCTTC. Translating gives CASSFPNYGYTF.